The 28 T cell receptor beta chains below all came from one sample that was sequenced in a study of blood T cell repertoires in COVID-19. Sequencing used immunoSEQ multiplex PCR; TCRdb keeps in-frame clones, though not all of them. The table includes 100,000 to 150,000 clones, more than 70% detected once. Material: peripheral blood. The receptor source for this set is a man aged 50 to 60 with acute or convalescent COVID-19.

This rearrangement joins TRBV12-3 or TRBV12-4 to TRBJ1-6; D remains unclear. There are 12 residues in the CDR3. V gave up 3 bases and J gave up 7 bases, with 4 bases separating them. CDR3 coding DNA: TGTGCCAGCAGTTTTAGCAATTCACCCCTCCACTTT. Amino acid sequence: CASSFSNSPLHF.

This chain joins TRBV5-8 and TRBJ1-1; TRBD1 matches at 10 bases. The CDR3 is 13 residues long. The trim removed 4 bases at V and 11 bases at J, leaving 8 bases unmatched. Looked up from germline, CDR1 is SGHTS and CDR2 is YDEGEE. The CDR3 is CASSHRDRGSAFF. CDR3 sequence (DNA): TGTGCCAGCAGCCATAGGGACAGGGGATCCGCTTTCTTT.

The chain employs TRBV7-9 and TRBJ2-7; no clear D. The V end was cut by 0 bases, the J end by 4 bases, with 4 bases between. The CDR3 is 12 residues long. Germline V gives CDR1 SEHNR, CDR2 FQNEAQ (reference sequence). The CDR3 loop is CASSLAPYEQYF. The CDR3 DNA follows: TGTGCCAGCAGCTTAGCCCCGTACGAGCAGTACTTC.

The rearrangement joins TRBV2 to TRBJ1-5; 9 bases align to TRBD1. CDR1 SNHLY and CDR2 FYNNEI come from the germline V gene. V shed 8 bases, J shed 2 bases, and the junction held 13 bases outside the gene matches. The CDR3 length is 17 residues. The CDR3 spells CASGLLTGGAGNQPQHF. DNA of the CDR3: TGTGCCAGCGGCCTTCTTACAGGGGGCGCGGGCAATCAGCCCCAGCATTTT.

The chain carries TRBV2 and TRBJ1-1; no definite D call. The CDR3 is made up of 13 amino acids. Germline CDR1 is SNHLY and CDR2 is FYNNEI. The V end lost 5 bases, the J end lost 3 bases, and 10 bases lay between the germline ends. The chain's CDR3 is CASSLLRDTEAFF. DNA for the CDR3: TGTGCCAGCAGTCTGCTTCGGGACACTGAAGCTTTCTTT.

The CDR3 DNA reads as TGTGCCAGCAGCCTGGCGGTATTTGGTGAAAAACTGTTTTTT. Its translation: CASSLAVFGEKLFF. This rearrangement joins TRBV7-2 to TRBJ1-4; D uncertain. V lost 5 bases, J lost 7 bases, and 14 bases lay in between. Germline CDR1 SGHTA, CDR2 FQGNSA. The CDR3 has 14 amino acids.

This sequence joins TRBV6-5 and TRBJ1-1; D remains unclear. The germline CDR1 and CDR2 sequences are MNHEY and SVGAGI. Trimming pared 3 bases from V and 8 bases from J, leaving 16 bases between. This CDR3 comprises 14 residues. The CDR3 DNA sequence: TGTGCCAGCAGTTATAAATCCCGAGGAGGGGAAGCTTTCTTT. This sequence encodes CASSYKSRGGEAFF.

The V call is TRBV29-1, the J call TRBJ1-2; 9 nucleotides agree with TRBD1. V was pared by 6 bases and J by 7 bases, with 3 bases of the junction left unmatched. The CDR3 runs 11 residues. Germline CDR1 and CDR2: SQVTM and ANQGSEA. CDR3 in DNA: TGCAGCGTCGGGACAGGGACTGGCTACACCTTC. This translates into CSVGTGTGYTF.

This sequence joins TRBV19 and TRBJ1-6; D possibly corresponds to TRBD1 (6 bases). The CDR3 length is 14 residues. The V gene lost 7 bases and the J gene lost 0 bases, with 7 bases spanning the gap. The germline CDR1 and CDR2 sequences are LNHDA and SQIVND (reference sequence). This CDR3 reads CASTGVSYNSPLHF. The CDR3 nucleotides read TGTGCCAGTACAGGGGTCTCCTATAATTCACCCCTCCACTTT.

V gene TRBV28 combines with J gene TRBJ1-2; D might be TRBD1 (6 bases). The CDR3 consists of 13 residues. The V and J ends lost 8 bases and 3 bases respectively, with 13 bases between them. Per the germline V gene, CDR1 is MDHEN and CDR2 is SYDVKM. CDR3 residues: CASSDRNYYGYTF. In nucleotides, the CDR3 is TGTGCCAGCTCTGACAGGAATTACTATGGCTACACCTTC.

CDR3 nucleotide sequence: TGTGCCAGCAGCGTAGAAGGCGGATACCGAGGAGAGCAGTACTTC. Its protein is CASSVEGGYRGEQYF. The chain is built from TRBV9 and TRBJ2-7; D remains unclear. The CDR3 covers 15 residues. CDR1 is SGDLS and CDR2 is YYNGEE in the germline V gene. The V end was cut by 0 bases, the J end by 7 bases, with 17 bases between.

V and J are TRBV11-2 and TRBJ2-7; the match to TRBD2 covers 12 bases. J was trimmed by 7 bases and V by 7 bases; bases with no gene match: 11. The CDR3 sequence is 15 residues long. Per the germline V gene, CDR1 is SGHAT and CDR2 is FQNNGV. CDR3 nucleotide sequence: TGTGCCAGCACCTTGACTAGCGGGAGTCCTACGGAGCAGTACTTC. Its translation is CASTLTSGSPTEQYF.

Here the CDR3 reads CASSSGLYSYNSPLHF. The CDR3 DNA sequence: TGCGCCAGCAGCTCGGGACTTTACTCCTATAATTCACCCCTCCACTTT. The chain uses TRBV5-1 and TRBJ1-6, with a weak D call TRBD1 (5 bases). The CDR3 runs 16 residues. CDR1 and CDR2 from the germline V gene are SGHRS and YFSETQ. V was trimmed by 3 bases and J by 0 bases, leaving 10 bases between them.

V usage is TRBV5-6 and J usage is TRBJ2-5; D is possibly TRBD1 (7 bases). V dropped 2 bases and J dropped 5 bases, with 13 bases sitting between them. Germline values: CDR1 SGHDT, CDR2 YYEEEE. The CDR3 extends over 14 amino acids. The DNA of the CDR3 is TGTGCCAGCAGCTTAATACAGGGGAGGGAGACCCAGTACTTC. The encoded protein is CASSLIQGRETQYF. The entire variable domain, with the rest obtained from reference TRBV5-6 and TRBJ2-5, is as follows: DAGVTQSPTHLIKTRGQQVTLRCSPKSGHDTVSWYQQALGQGPQFIFQYYEEEERQRGNFPDRFSGHQFPNYSSELNVNALLLGDSALYLCASSLIQGRETQYFGPGTRLLVL.

This clone has just a few counts. The chain employs TRBV28 and TRBJ1-6, with 9 bases matching TRBD1. Losses at the gene ends were 6 bases for V and 2 bases for J; bases not matched to a gene: 2. The CDR3 is 15 residues long. Germline CDR1 MDHEN, CDR2 SYDVKM. This chain's CDR3 is CASRGQGTYNSPLHF. The CDR3, as DNA: TGTGCCAGCAGGGGACAGGGCACCTATAATTCACCCCTCCACTTT.

The chain is built from TRBV5-1 and TRBJ1-2; 7 bases are a match to TRBD1. The trim removed 0 bases at V and 14 bases at J, leaving 13 bases unmatched. This CDR3 contains 14 residues. The germline V gene has CDR1 SGHRS and CDR2 YFSETQ. In DNA form, the CDR3 reads TGCGCCAGCAGCTTGGATCTGGGACAGTTATCGCGGACCTTC. Protein: CASSLDLGQLSRTF.

In its sample, this clone was seen once. The chain recombines TRBV27 with TRBJ1-1; no clear D. Trimming left V 6 bases short and J 0 bases short, with 11 bases between. CDR3 length: 14 residues. Germline lookup yields CDR1 MNHEY and CDR2 SMNVEV (reference sequence). The CDR3, as DNA: TGTGCCAGCAGCCAAACACCCGTGAACACTGAAGCTTTCTTT. It encodes CASSQTPVNTEAFF.

The rearrangement joins TRBV28 to TRBJ1-1; 8 bases agree with TRBD1. Germline trimming cut 5 bases from V and 1 base from J; bases unmatched to any gene: 6. Looked up from germline, CDR1 is MDHEN and CDR2 is SYDVKM. This CDR3 contains 15 residues. This chain's CDR3 is CASSRQGAANTEAFF. CDR3 DNA: TGTGCCAGCAGTCGGCAGGGGGCTGCGAACACTGAAGCTTTCTTT.

Regarding this clone: At the DNA level, this CDR3 is encoded by other sequences in the same sample as well. The chain is built from TRBV7-2 and TRBJ1-2; D possibly corresponds to TRBD1 (6 bases). With 2 bases removed from V and 5 bases from J, the gap between germline ends came to 6 bases. The germline CDR1 and CDR2 sequences are SGHTA and FQGNSA. CDR3 length equals 12 residues. The CDR3, as DNA: TGTGCCAGCAGCTTACAGGGGTATGGCTACACCTTC. Translated, it gives CASSLQGYGYTF.

This clone was recorded only once. The chain has TRBV20-1 and TRBJ2-1, with a possible D match to TRBD2 (6 bases). In germline, CDR1 is DFQATT, CDR2 SNEGSKA (reference sequence). The CDR3 length is 10 residues. Trimming took off 3 bases at V and 10 bases at J, with 7 bases between the two ends. CDR3 sequence: CSARRGEQFF. DNA for the CDR3: TGCAGTGCTAGGCGGGGAGAGCAGTTCTTC.

The genes are TRBV2 and TRBJ1-1; the D is unclear. V was clipped by 10 bases and J by 6 bases, with 15 bases between them. Germline assignment: CDR1 SNHLY and CDR2 FYNNEI. The CDR3 runs to 12 residues. The CDR3 loop is CATGETGAEAFF. DNA of the CDR3: TGTGCCACGGGAGAAACTGGTGCTGAAGCTTTCTTT.

The sample holds one count of this clone. This chain links TRBV7-9 with TRBJ2-2; TRBD2 matches at 8 bases. Germline-derived CDR1 and CDR2 are SEHNR and FQNEAQ (reference sequence). The V gene end was trimmed by 0 bases and the J gene end by 7 bases; junction bases not matched to a gene: 16. CDR3 length: 19 amino acids. The CDR3 loop is CASSLARTGGPFSNGELFF. DNA of the CDR3: TGTGCCAGCAGCTTAGCGCGAACGGGGGGGCCGTTCAGTAACGGGGAGCTGTTTTTT.

V and J are TRBV6-5 and TRBJ1-1, with no clear D. Germline CDR1 and CDR2: MNHEY and SVGAGI. CDR3 length: 12 residues. V gave up 7 bases and J gave up 0 bases, with 6 bases separating them. The CDR3 protein is CASTQVNTEAFF. As DNA, the CDR3 is TGTGCCAGCACCCAGGTGAACACTGAAGCTTTCTTT.

The CDR3 DNA follows: TGCAGTGTTTCATGGGGAGATGAAAAACTGTTTTTT. It specifies CSVSWGDEKLFF. V is TRBV29-1 and J is TRBJ1-4; no firm D call. Germline V lookup: CDR1 SQVTM, CDR2 ANQGSEA. The length of the CDR3 is 12 residues.

The CDR3 spells CASSYRGRPTYGYTF. The DNA for the CDR3 is TGTGCCAGCAGTTACAGGGGCCGACCGACCTATGGCTACACCTTC. The V and J genes are TRBV6-2 or TRBV6-3 and TRBJ1-2; D is perhaps TRBD1 (5 bases). The CDR3 length is 15 residues. The germline V and J ends were trimmed by 2 bases and 4 bases, with 14 bases remaining between them. Germline assignment: CDR1 MNHEY and CDR2 SVGEGT.

This chain links TRBV5-4 with TRBJ1-4; no reliable D call. The V and J ends lost 0 bases and 7 bases respectively, with 13 bases between them. Germline-derived CDR1 and CDR2 are SGHNT and YYREEE (reference sequence). The CDR3 totals 15 residues. The CDR3 DNA reads TGTGCCAGCAGCTTGGGAGGATCCGCGGGTGAAAAACTGTTTTTT. As protein: CASSLGGSAGEKLFF.

This chain connects TRBV5-4 to TRBJ1-1, with D tentatively TRBD1 (6 bases). Germline V gives CDR1 SGHNT, CDR2 YYREEE (reference sequence). Trimming pared 2 bases from V and 0 bases from J, leaving 11 bases between. CDR3 length equals 15 residues. Here the CDR3 DNA reads TGTGCCAGCAGCTTTCCCGGACAGATGAACACTGAAGCTTTCTTT. Encoded protein: CASSFPGQMNTEAFF.

The V call is TRBV3-1 (or the pseudogene TRBV3-2), the J call TRBJ2-3; perhaps TRBD2 as D (6 bases). This CDR3 has 15 amino acids. The germline V and J ends were trimmed by 4 bases and 2 bases, with 13 bases remaining between them. The germline V gene encodes CDR1 LGHDT and CDR2 YNNKEL (reference sequence). CDR3 sequence reads: CASSPVGGTTDTQYF. The CDR3 region has the DNA TGTGCCAGCAGCCCGGTCGGGGGTACCACAGATACGCAGTATTTT.